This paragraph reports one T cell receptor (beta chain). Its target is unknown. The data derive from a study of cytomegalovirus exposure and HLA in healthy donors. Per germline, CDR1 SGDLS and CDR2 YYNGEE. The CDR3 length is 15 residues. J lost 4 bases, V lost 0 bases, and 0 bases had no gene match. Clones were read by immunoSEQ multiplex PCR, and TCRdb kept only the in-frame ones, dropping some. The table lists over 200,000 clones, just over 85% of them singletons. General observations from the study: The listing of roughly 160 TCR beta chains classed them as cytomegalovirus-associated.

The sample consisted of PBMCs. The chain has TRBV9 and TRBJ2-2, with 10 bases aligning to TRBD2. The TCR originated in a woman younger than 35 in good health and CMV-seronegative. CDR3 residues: CASSVVAGGTGELFF. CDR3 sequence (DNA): TGTGCCAGCAGCGTAGTAGCGGGAGGCACCGGGGAGCTGTTTTTT. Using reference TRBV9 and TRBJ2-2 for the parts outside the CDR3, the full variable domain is DSGVTQTPKHLITATGQRVTLRCSPRSGDLSVYWYQQSLDQGLQFLIQYYNGEERAKGNILERFSAQQFPDLHSELNLSSLELGDSALYFCASSVVAGGTGELFFGEGSRLTVL.